This TCR beta chain was sequenced in a study of blood T cell repertoires in COVID-19 (dated by TCRdb to the early 2020s). At the level of the whole study: Collaborator samples came from the United States, Italy and Spain and covered acute and convalescent phases of COVID-19. Subjects who had been exposed to COVID-19, were actively infected with it, or had recovered from it provided the deeply sampled blood TCRbeta repertoires that made up the dataset. The samples were drawn from the first 160 participants of the ongoing ImmuneRACE study and from 1,254 subjects provided by 6 global collaborators. Where available, HLA class I and class II types were taken from metadata supplied by the sample provider and were not determined by assay-based typing. The prospective study material was composed of cDNA or gDNA derived from T cells, B-cell-depleted T cells, or PBMCs. The repertoires were made available in a free public database intended to serve as a resource for research on the immune response to SARS-CoV-2. The sample metadata nearly always contained a de-identified subject ID, COVID-19 status, age in years and sex.

A second Seattle source provided samples from volunteer blood donors who had recovered from COVID-19. The collaborating institutions used their own protocols to collect whole blood in K2EDTA tubes. Collaborator samples were shipped for TCRbeta analysis as frozen whole blood, isolated PBMCs, or DNA extracted from either sample type. Comment on this clone: Its cognate antigen has yet to be identified. There are no base qualities to consult, and no much larger clone falls within one base.

The immunoSEQ Assay, a bias-controlled multiplex PCR, was used to amplify TCRbeta CDR3 regions from genomic DNA. The published analysis was carried out like this. Within the assay, amplification of reference gene primers was used to estimate how many nucleated cells each sample contained. To quantify the absolute abundance of each unique TCRbeta CDR3 rearrangement, sequence reads were collapsed and filtered. For each sample, productive Simpson clonality was calculated by taking the square root of Simpson's diversity index across productive rearrangements. TCRdb limited this immuneACCESS table to in-frame rearrangements with V and J called. A share of clones is missing; checked studies link under half to unresolved V genes, and the rest is unexplained. The D gene and trimming were derived from the DNA, and the V and J assignments and clone size from that table. Within this sample are some 130,000 clones, with 86% of them counted one time only. The top ten clonotypes cover approximately 20% of the sample.

Overall study results and their limits: The quantity of clinical and demographic metadata differed by source and by participant and was supplied without curation.

From the germline V gene (reference sequence), CDR1 is WNHNN and CDR2 is SYGVQD. The CDR3 measures 16 amino acids from cysteine to phenylalanine. Just the 48-base CDR3 DNA is kept, in frame starting at base 1. For this chain, trimming is 4 bases at the V end and 0 bases at the J end, and the number of junction bases without a gene match is 3. The sequencing input was peripheral blood. This chain is built from TRBV10-1 and TRBJ2-5; TRBD2 agrees with 12 junctional bases. The clonotype originates from a woman in her forties or fifties who had recovered from COVID-19. The nucleotide sequence is given as TGCGCCAGCAGTGGAGGACTAGCGGGGTACCAAGAGACCCAGTACTTC. Translated, it gives CASSGGLAGYQETQYF.